This T cell receptor beta chain derives from a study of regulatory T cells in long-lasting Graves disease. Study-wide results and limits: TRBV28 was favored in persistent disease, as were TRBJ1-2 and TRBJ2-5. With approximately 3,000 shared public clonotypes, persistent patients exceeded new patients, who shared approximately 880. Persistent Graves' cases showed lower TCR diversity than newly diagnosed cases.

The time point is: newly diagnosed GD, antithyroid drugs for less than 3 months. RNA extracted from PBMCs served as the sequencing template. Germline V gene sequence: CDR1 SEHNR, CDR2 FQNEAQ (reference sequence). The CDR3 is 14 amino acids. The V and J ends lost 3 bases and 2 bases, in that order; junction bases with no gene match: 4. In building TCR beta libraries, iRepertoire HTBI primers were used together with Arm-PCR of CDR3 regions. In TCRdb, the multiplex PCR reads were re-called with MiXCR into one record per CDR3 protein. The sample holds hundreds of thousands of distinct CDR3 sequences; approximately 15% are singletons and the top ten take roughly 9.7%. In regard to this clonotype: Its antigen is not known.

This sample was shared with a second study, whose subject was T cells in Graves' hyperthyroidism and ophthalmopathy. That paper states: Model-based prediction identified ophthalmopathy a median approximately 6 months prior to its onset.

This specimen was peripheral blood mononuclear cells (PBMCs), taken at new diagnosis, from a patient treated with antithyroid drugs. V is TRBV7-9 and J is TRBJ2-7; 7 positions agree with TRBD2. The sequence came from a man aged 25 to 40 with Graves disease. CDR3 DNA: TGTGCCAGCAGCTTCCAAGCGGGGACCTACGAGCAGTACTTC. Protein product: CASSFQAGTYEQYF.